The 18 T cell receptor beta chains in this list originate from one sample, sequenced in a study of T cell changes during pregnancy in multiple sclerosis. Only in-frame clones appear in the TCRdb table, and some are missing; sequencing was by immunoSEQ multiplex PCR. The sample holds under 85,000 clones; about 95% are singletons and the top ten take 0.58%. Specimen: peripheral blood, collected in the third trimester of pregnancy. Every receptor here comes from a female donor with multiple sclerosis, enrolled in a pregnancy study.

The rearrangement uses TRBV9 and TRBJ2-3; 13 nucleotides agree with TRBD2. CDR1 and CDR2 (germline): SGDLS, YYNGEE. Trimming took 0 bases from V and 4 from J; bases not matched to a gene: 5. The CDR3 length is 17 residues. The CDR3 sequence is CASSVALAGGQADTQYF. CDR3 coding DNA: TGTGCCAGCAGCGTAGCACTAGCGGGGGGGCAGGCAGATACGCAGTATTTT.

The rearrangement uses TRBV2 and TRBJ2-2, with D perhaps matching TRBD1 (5 bases). Germline V gene sequence: CDR1 SNHLY, CDR2 FYNNEI. V lost 10 bases and J 5 bases, leaving 20 bases between the germline ends. There are 15 residues in the CDR3. The CDR3 reads CATDQGLQMTGELFF. The DNA for the CDR3 is TGTGCCACCGATCAGGGTTTACAGATGACCGGGGAGCTGTTTTTT.

The genes are TRBV9 and TRBJ2-1, with TRBD2 identical over 14 bases. The CDR3 length is 16 residues. V gave up 4 bases and J gave up 6 bases; unmatched junction bases: 6. Germline V gives CDR1 SGDLS, CDR2 YYNGEE. The CDR3 DNA is TGTGCCAGCAGCCGACTAGCGGGGGGGCCAAGCAATGAGCAGTTCTTC. Translating it yields CASSRLAGGPSNEQFF. The full variable domain, completed using reference TRBV9 and TRBJ2-1, is DSGVTQTPKHLITATGQRVTLRCSPRSGDLSVYWYQQSLDQGLQFLIQYYNGEERAKGNILERFSAQQFPDLHSELNLSSLELGDSALYFCASSRLAGGPSNEQFFGPGTRLTVL.

The chain links TRBV15 to TRBJ2-7; D may be TRBD1 (5 bases). The V gene lost 1 base and the J gene lost 2 bases, with 9 bases spanning the gap. This CDR3 contains 14 residues. The germline V gene encodes CDR1 LNHNV and CDR2 YYDKDF (reference sequence). The CDR3 nucleotides are TGTGCCACCAGCAGAGGACAGCTCCCCTACGAGCAGTACTTC. As protein: CATSRGQLPYEQYF.

The chain employs TRBV19 and TRBJ2-5; D call uncertain. This CDR3 is built from 11 residues. CDR1 is LNHDA, CDR2 SQIVND, per germline (reference sequence). Trimming removed 1 base at V and 5 bases at J, with 2 bases between. The CDR3 spells CASSIAETQYF. The CDR3 bases are TGTGCCAGTAGTATAGCTGAGACCCAGTACTTC.

V gene TRBV11-2 combines with J gene TRBJ1-3, with D perhaps matching TRBD1 (5 bases). The germline V gene encodes CDR1 SGHAT and CDR2 FQNNGV. The CDR3 spans 16 residues. The germline V and J ends were trimmed by 4 bases and 3 bases, with 16 bases remaining between them. The CDR3 bases are TGTGCCAGCAGCTCCCCGGGAGGGGCTTATGGAAACACCATATATTTT. The encoded protein is CASSSPGGAYGNTIYF.

This CDR3 is CASSDGTGAPDTQYF. CDR3 coding DNA: TGTGCCAGCAGTGACGGGACTGGCGCACCAGATACGCAGTATTTT. The chain uses TRBV6-4 and TRBJ2-3; D possibly corresponds to TRBD2 (6 bases). The CDR3 covers 15 residues. Germline V gene lookup returns CDR1 MRHNA and CDR2 SNTAGT. With 2 bases removed from V and 4 bases from J, the gap between germline ends came to 13 bases.

This chain joins TRBV7-2 and TRBJ1-2, with 7 nucleotides matching TRBD1. This CDR3 spans 14 amino acids. V lost 4 bases, J lost 6 bases, and 8 bases stayed unmatched. Germline V lookup: CDR1 SGHTA, CDR2 FQGNSA. In DNA, the CDR3 is TGTGCCAGCAGCTCCTTACAGGGGTTGGATGGCTACACCTTC. Translated: CASSSLQGLDGYTF.

This sequence joins TRBV15 and TRBJ2-3; D is perhaps TRBD2 (5 bases). Germline V gives CDR1 LNHNV, CDR2 YYDKDF (reference sequence). This CDR3 spans 14 amino acids. Trimming removed 1 base from V and 3 bases from J, with 8 bases in between. The chain's CDR3 is CATSRGGVTDTQYF. Here the CDR3 DNA reads TGTGCCACCAGCAGAGGGGGAGTAACAGATACGCAGTATTTT. The whole variable domain, remainder taken from reference TRBV15 and TRBJ2-3, is DAMVIQNPRYQVTQFGKPVTLSCSQTLNHNVMYWYQQKSSQAPKLLFHYYDKDFNNEADTPDNFQSRRPNTSFCFLDIRSPGLGDTAMYLCATSRGGVTDTQYFGPGTRLTVL.

The chain links TRBV19 to TRBJ1-5; possible D gene TRBD1, 6 bases. The germline V and J ends were trimmed by 3 bases and 3 bases, with 15 bases remaining between them. CDR3 length: 16 residues. Germline V gene data show CDR1 as LNHDA and CDR2 as SQIVND (reference sequence). Here the CDR3 DNA reads TGTGCCAGTAGTATGGGGGAGGGGGTGTACAATCAGCCCCAGCATTTT. Translation: CASSMGEGVYNQPQHF. Looking up the rest from reference TRBV19 and TRBJ1-5 gives the full variable domain: DGGITQSPKYLFRKEGQNVTLSCEQNLNHDAMYWYRQDPGQGLRLIYYSQIVNDFQKGDIAEGYSVSREKKESFPLTVTSAQKNPTAFYLCASSMGEGVYNQPQHFGDGTRLSIL.

The chain has TRBV9 and TRBJ2-7; TRBD2 might be the D (6 bases). Germline CDR1 SGDLS, CDR2 YYNGEE. Trimming left V 4 bases short and J 2 bases short, with 16 bases between. The CDR3 spans 15 residues. The CDR3 spells CASSPREGRTYEQYF. The CDR3 DNA is TGTGCCAGCAGCCCTCGTGAAGGGAGGACCTACGAGCAGTACTTC.

V gene TRBV19 combines with J gene TRBJ2-5, with 11 bases that match TRBD2. Germline-derived CDR1 and CDR2 are LNHDA and SQIVND (reference sequence). The CDR3 is 16 residues long. V lost 5 bases and J lost 2; bases outside the gene matches: 7. This CDR3 is CASSPRLAGLQETQYF. In DNA form, the CDR3 reads TGTGCCAGTAGTCCCCGACTAGCGGGGTTACAAGAGACCCAGTACTTC.

The rearrangement uses TRBV5-1 and TRBJ2-3; 12 bases are shared with TRBD2. Unmatched junction bases numbered 6, after V lost 2 bases and J lost 2 bases. Germline assignment: CDR1 SGHRS and CDR2 YFSETQ. The CDR3 contains 17 residues. CDR3 sequence: CASSFDPSGGVTDTQYF. The CDR3 nucleotides read TGCGCCAGCAGCTTCGACCCTAGCGGGGGGGTCACAGATACGCAGTATTTT.

This chain connects TRBV9 to TRBJ2-7, with 7 bases that match TRBD1. The V and J ends lost 3 bases and 7 bases, in that order; junction bases with no gene match: 10. This CDR3 is built from 14 residues. The germline CDR1 and CDR2 sequences are SGDLS and YYNGEE. CDR3 protein: CASSGRDSLLEQYF. In nucleotides, the CDR3 is TGTGCCAGCAGCGGCCGGGACAGTCTTCTTGAGCAGTACTTC.

This clone was recorded a few times. V and J are TRBV6-4 and TRBJ2-3, with TRBD2 matching 8 bases. Per germline, CDR1 MRHNA and CDR2 SNTAGT. With V trimmed by 0 bases and J by 1 base, 0 bases remained unmatched. This CDR3 comprises 15 residues. The CDR3 sequence: CASSDSSGGTDTQYF. CDR3 nucleotide sequence: TGTGCCAGCAGTGACTCTAGCGGGGGCACAGATACGCAGTATTTT.

This chain joins TRBV19 and TRBJ1-4; 9 bases are a match to TRBD1. V shed 5 bases, J shed 4 bases, and the junction held 14 bases outside the gene matches. There are 18 residues in the CDR3. Germline lookup yields CDR1 LNHDA and CDR2 SQIVND (reference sequence). The CDR3 reads CASSPLNRGREINEKLFF. CDR3 sequence (DNA): TGTGCCAGTAGTCCCCTCAACAGGGGGCGCGAAATTAATGAAAAACTGTTTTTT. The full variable domain, its missing parts supplied by reference TRBV19 and TRBJ1-4, is DGGITQSPKYLFRKEGQNVTLSCEQNLNHDAMYWYRQDPGQGLRLIYYSQIVNDFQKGDIAEGYSVSREKKESFPLTVTSAQKNPTAFYLCASSPLNRGREINEKLFFGSGTQLSVL.

This clone appeared a single time. This chain uses TRBV7-9 with TRBJ1-5; D might be TRBD1 (6 bases). The CDR3 has 15 residues. V gave up 4 bases and J gave up 3 bases, with 13 bases separating them. Germline V gene data show CDR1 as SEHNR and CDR2 as FQNEAQ (reference sequence). DNA for the CDR3: TGTGCCAGCAGCTCCACTACAGGGCTCAATCAGCCCCAGCATTTT. Its translation is CASSSTTGLNQPQHF. Together with reference TRBV7-9 and TRBJ1-5, the CDR3 gives the full variable domain: DTGVSQNPRHKITKRGQNVTFRCDPISEHNRLYWYRQTLGQGPEFLTYFQNEAQLEKSRLLSDRFSAERPKGSFSTLEIQRTEQGDSAMYLCASSSTTGLNQPQHFGDGTRLSIL.

The gene calls are TRBV27 and TRBJ2-6, with TRBD1 matching over 7 bases. This CDR3 spans 20 amino acids. The V and J ends lost 5 bases and 4 bases, in that order; junction bases with no gene match: 20. Germline CDR1 MNHEY, CDR2 SMNVEV (reference sequence). This CDR3 is CASSNPSRTGFTEGANVLTF. The CDR3 DNA follows: TGTGCCAGCAGTAACCCTTCCCGGACAGGTTTCACCGAAGGGGCCAACGTCCTGACTTTC.